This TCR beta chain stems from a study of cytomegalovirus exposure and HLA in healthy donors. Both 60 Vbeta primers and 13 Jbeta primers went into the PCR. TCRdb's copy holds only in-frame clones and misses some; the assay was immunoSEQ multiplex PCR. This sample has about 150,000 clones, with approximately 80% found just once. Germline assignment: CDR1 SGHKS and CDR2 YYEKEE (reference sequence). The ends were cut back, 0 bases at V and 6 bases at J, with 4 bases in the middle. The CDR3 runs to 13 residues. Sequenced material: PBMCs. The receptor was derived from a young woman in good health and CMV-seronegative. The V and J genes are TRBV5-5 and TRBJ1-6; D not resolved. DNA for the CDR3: TGTGCCAGCAGCTTGGACAGTAATTCACCCCTCCACTTT. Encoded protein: CASSLDSNSPLHF.